These 14 T cell receptor beta chains came from one sample sequenced in a study of vaccination and CD4 T cells after COVID-19. The study sequenced cultured CD4+ T cell DNA using the Oncomine TCR Beta short-read assay. MiXCR, run by TCRdb on the PCR reads, gives a single entry per CDR3 protein. The sample comprises 9,000 to 13,000 distinct CDR3 sequences, roughly half of which are singletons, and more than 8.5% rests with the top ten. Treatment reported: roughly 10-day PBMC culture with coronavirus spike peptide pools or control peptides (ViraFEST assay). Antigen specificity for these receptors is unknown. Material: CD4+ T cells from blood, cultured in vitro. These TCRs come from a human donor who had recovered from COVID-19.

J is TRBJ1-3 and V is TRBV27, with 10 bases fitting TRBD1. The CDR3 covers 18 residues. Germline assignment: CDR1 MNHEY and CDR2 SMNVEV (reference sequence). Trimming took 7 bases from V and 0 from J; bases not matched to a gene: 12. The CDR3 region is CASMNPLGQGISGNTIYF. The CDR3 bases are TGTGCCAGCATGAACCCTTTGGGACAGGGGATCTCTGGAAACACCATATATTTT.

The chain has TRBV24-1 and TRBJ2-3; TRBD2 is a possible D gene (5 bases). The CDR3 has 16 residues. The germline gives CDR1 KGHDR, CDR2 SFDVKD. V was shortened by 4 bases and J by 2 bases, with 15 bases between the two germline ends. The CDR3 nucleotides read TGTGCCACCAGTGAATCCCCGGGGAGTGTCACAGATACGCAGTATTTT. It encodes CATSESPGSVTDTQYF.

The chain uses TRBV6-2 or TRBV6-3 and TRBJ1-1; D perhaps matches TRBD1 (5 bases). Germline CDR1 reads MNHEY; CDR2 reads SVGEGT. V was shortened by 4 bases and J by 1 base, with 16 bases between the two germline ends. This CDR3 spans 16 amino acids. CDR3 DNA: TGTGCCAGCAGTTCCAACGTAGGGGCAGGGAACACTGAAGCTTTCTTT. Amino acid sequence: CASSSNVGAGNTEAFF.

This sequence joins TRBV30 and TRBJ1-5; a possible D gene is TRBD1 (5 bases). V was cut by 3 bases and J by 5 bases, with 23 bases left in between. Per germline, CDR1 GTSNPN and CDR2 SVGIG (reference sequence). The CDR3 loop spans 17 amino acids. CDR3 in amino acids: CAWSDGISDMGDQPQHF. The DNA for the CDR3 is TGTGCCTGGAGCGACGGGATTTCGGACATGGGCGATCAGCCCCAGCATTTT.

The chain uses TRBV5-1 and TRBJ1-1, with 10 bases aligning to TRBD1. The CDR3 totals 16 residues. V was clipped by 6 bases and J by 0 bases; unmatched bases: 8. Germline lookup yields CDR1 SGHRS and CDR2 YFSETQ. For the CDR3, the DNA is TGCGCCAGCACACGGGACAGGGGCGCTATGAACACTGAAGCTTTCTTT. Protein: CASTRDRGAMNTEAFF.

The chain recombines TRBV27 with TRBJ1-2; D is uncertain. CDR3 length equals 13 residues. Germline V gene data show CDR1 as MNHEY and CDR2 as SMNVEV (reference sequence). V lost 6 bases and J 4 bases, leaving 12 bases between the germline ends. The CDR3 loop is CASRQVAGYGYTF. CDR3 coding DNA: TGTGCCAGCAGGCAGGTGGCCGGCTATGGCTACACCTTC.

The chain recombines TRBV29-1 with TRBJ2-2, with D tentatively TRBD2 (7 bases). From germline, CDR1 is SQVTM and CDR2 ANQGSEA. This CDR3 spans 13 amino acids. V lost 5 bases and J lost 5, with 12 bases in between. The CDR3 region is CSVRRGGTGELFF. The CDR3, as DNA: TGCAGCGTTCGCAGGGGAGGGACCGGGGAGCTGTTTTTT.

The sample holds a few counts of this clonotype. The chain couples TRBV7-2 to TRBJ1-6; D perhaps matches TRBD1 (6 bases). The V gene's germline CDR1 is SGHTA and CDR2 FQGNSA. Trimming stripped 5 bases from V and 4 bases from J, with 9 bases between. The CDR3 is made up of 14 amino acids. The CDR3 region is CASSPGQYNSPLHF. Here the CDR3 DNA reads TGTGCCAGCAGCCCCGGACAGTATAATTCACCCCTCCACTTT.

This chain joins TRBV20-1 and TRBJ2-2, with no clear D. CDR1 is DFQATT and CDR2 is SNEGSKA in the germline V gene (reference sequence). The CDR3 is 14 residues long. The germline V and J ends were trimmed by 1 base and 1 base, with 7 bases remaining between them. CDR3 region: CSARAPLNTGELFF. The CDR3 DNA reads TGCAGTGCTAGAGCCCCCTTGAACACCGGGGAGCTGTTTTTT.

This chain joins TRBV20-1 and TRBJ2-6; the D gene is possibly TRBD2 (5 bases). V was shortened by 3 bases and J by 0 bases, with 6 bases between the two germline ends. The CDR3 length is 14 residues. CDR1 and CDR2 (germline): DFQATT, SNEGSKA (reference sequence). This chain's CDR3 is CSASGDSGANVLTF. The CDR3 DNA sequence: TGCAGTGCTAGCGGGGACTCTGGGGCCAACGTCCTGACTTTC.

V usage is TRBV24-1 and J usage is TRBJ1-3, with TRBD1 as a possible D gene (6 bases). Trimming stripped 3 bases from V and 2 bases from J, with 10 bases between. CDR1 and CDR2 (germline): KGHDR, SFDVKD. The CDR3 contains 15 residues. This chain's CDR3 is CATSDPRTAGNTIYF. The CDR3 DNA follows: TGTGCCACCAGTGATCCGAGGACAGCTGGAAACACCATATATTTT.

This clonotype has just a few counts. The V gene is TRBV7-2, the J gene TRBJ1-1; D remains unclear. Germline CDR1 and CDR2: SGHTA and FQGNSA. There are 13 residues in the CDR3. With 0 bases removed from V and 5 bases from J, the gap between germline ends came to 7 bases. Here the CDR3 DNA reads TGTGCCAGCAGCTTAGCACAGCATACTGAAGCTTTCTTT. Translated: CASSLAQHTEAFF.

V gene TRBV20-1 combines with J gene TRBJ1-5, with 10 bases fitting TRBD1. Trimming cost V 6 bases and J 7 bases; bases outside gene matches: 15. Germline-derived CDR1 and CDR2 are DFQATT and SNEGSKA (reference sequence). The CDR3 sequence is 16 residues long. This CDR3 is CSASGTGDRASQPQHF. CDR3 bases: TGCAGTGCGTCCGGGACAGGGGACCGGGCGTCGCAGCCCCAGCATTTT.

This rearrangement joins TRBV7-2 to TRBJ1-6; D gene uncertain. Trimming stripped 0 bases from V and 8 bases from J, with 14 bases between. The germline gives CDR1 SGHTA, CDR2 FQGNSA. This CDR3 comprises 16 residues. CDR3 region: CASSLALGGIDSPLHF. CDR3 coding DNA: TGTGCCAGCAGCTTAGCGCTAGGTGGGATTGATTCACCCCTCCACTTT.